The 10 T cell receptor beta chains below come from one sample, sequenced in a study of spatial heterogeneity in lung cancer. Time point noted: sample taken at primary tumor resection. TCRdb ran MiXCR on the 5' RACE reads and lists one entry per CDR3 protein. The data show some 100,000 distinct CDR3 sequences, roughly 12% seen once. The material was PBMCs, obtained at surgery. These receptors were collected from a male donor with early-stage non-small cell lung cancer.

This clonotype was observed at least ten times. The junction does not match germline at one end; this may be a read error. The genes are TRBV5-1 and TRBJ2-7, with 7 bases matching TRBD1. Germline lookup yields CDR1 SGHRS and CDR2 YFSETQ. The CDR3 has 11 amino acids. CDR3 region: CASSYDRERYF. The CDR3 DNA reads TGCGCCAGCAGTTACGACAGGGAGCGGTACTTC.

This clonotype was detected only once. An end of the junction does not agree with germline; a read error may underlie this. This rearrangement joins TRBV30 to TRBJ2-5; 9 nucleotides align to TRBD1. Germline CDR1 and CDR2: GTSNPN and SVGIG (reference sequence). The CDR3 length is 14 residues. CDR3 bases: TGTGCCTGGAGTATAACAGGGGGCTTGGAGACCCTGTACTTC. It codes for CAWSITGGLETLYF.

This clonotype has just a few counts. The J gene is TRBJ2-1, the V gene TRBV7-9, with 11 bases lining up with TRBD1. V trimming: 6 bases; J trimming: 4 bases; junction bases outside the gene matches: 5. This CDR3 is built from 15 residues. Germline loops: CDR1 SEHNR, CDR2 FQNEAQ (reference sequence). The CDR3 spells CASRQGTGGYNEQFF. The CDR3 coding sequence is TGTGCCAGCAGACAAGGGACAGGGGGTTACAATGAGCAGTTCTTC. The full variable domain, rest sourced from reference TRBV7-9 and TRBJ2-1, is DTGVSQNPRHKITKRGQNVTFRCDPISEHNRLYWYRQTLGQGPEFLTYFQNEAQLEKSRLLSDRFSAERPKGSFSTLEIQRTEQGDSAMYLCASRQGTGGYNEQFFGPGTRLTVL.

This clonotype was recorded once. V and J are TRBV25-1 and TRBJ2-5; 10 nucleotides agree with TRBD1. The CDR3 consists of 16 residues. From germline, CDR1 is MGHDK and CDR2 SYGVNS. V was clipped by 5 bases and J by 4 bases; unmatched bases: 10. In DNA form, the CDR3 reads TGTGCCAGCAGTCCCCCCTCCGGGACAGGGGTAGAGACCCAGTACTTC. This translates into CASSPPSGTGVETQYF. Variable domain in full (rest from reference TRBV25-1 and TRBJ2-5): EADIYQTPRYLVIGTGKKITLECSQTMGHDKMYWYQQDPGMELHLIHYSYGVNSTEKGDLSSESTVSRIRTEHFPLTLESARPSHTSQYLCASSPPSGTGVETQYFGPGTRLLVL.

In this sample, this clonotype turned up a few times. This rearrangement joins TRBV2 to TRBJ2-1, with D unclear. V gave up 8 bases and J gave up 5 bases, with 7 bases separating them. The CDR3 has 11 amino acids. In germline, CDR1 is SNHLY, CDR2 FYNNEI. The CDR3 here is CASWGNNEQFF. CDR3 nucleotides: TGTGCCAGCTGGGGAAACAATGAGCAGTTCTTC.

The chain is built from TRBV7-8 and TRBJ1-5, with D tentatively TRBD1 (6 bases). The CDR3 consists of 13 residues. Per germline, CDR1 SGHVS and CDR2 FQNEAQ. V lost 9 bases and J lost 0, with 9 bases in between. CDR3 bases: TGTGCCAGTGACAGGAATAGCAATCAGCCCCAGCATTTT. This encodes CASDRNSNQPQHF.

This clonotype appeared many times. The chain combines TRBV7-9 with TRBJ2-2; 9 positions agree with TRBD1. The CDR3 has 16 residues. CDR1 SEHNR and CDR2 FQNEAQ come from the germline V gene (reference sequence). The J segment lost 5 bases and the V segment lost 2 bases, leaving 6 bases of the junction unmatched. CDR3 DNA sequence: TGTGCCAGCAGCTTAACAGGGGGCGCAGGAACCGGGGAGCTGTTTTTT. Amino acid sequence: CASSLTGGAGTGELFF.

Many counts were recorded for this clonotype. In DNA form, the CDR3 reads TGTGCCAGCGGCAAACCCGGGACTAGCGTCGAGCAGTTCTTC. It specifies CASGKPGTSVEQFF. This chain joins TRBV25-1 and TRBJ2-1; 10 nucleotides line up with TRBD2. With 8 bases clipped from V and 10 bases from J, the junction kept 11 bases outside the gene matches. Germline-derived CDR1 and CDR2 are MGHDK and SYGVNS. The CDR3 length is 14 residues.

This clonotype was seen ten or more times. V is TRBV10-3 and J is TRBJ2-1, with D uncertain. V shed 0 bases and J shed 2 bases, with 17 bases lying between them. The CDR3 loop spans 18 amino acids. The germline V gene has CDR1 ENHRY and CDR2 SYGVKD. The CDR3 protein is CAISESKVFTFAYNEQFF. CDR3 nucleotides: TGTGCCATCAGTGAGTCGAAAGTCTTTACATTCGCCTACAATGAGCAGTTCTTC.

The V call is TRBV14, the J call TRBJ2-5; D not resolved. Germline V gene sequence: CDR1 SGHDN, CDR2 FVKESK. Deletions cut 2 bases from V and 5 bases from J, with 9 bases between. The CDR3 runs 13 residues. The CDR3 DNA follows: TGTGCCAGCAGCCAACCCCACGGGGAGACCCAGTACTTC. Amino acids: CASSQPHGETQYF.